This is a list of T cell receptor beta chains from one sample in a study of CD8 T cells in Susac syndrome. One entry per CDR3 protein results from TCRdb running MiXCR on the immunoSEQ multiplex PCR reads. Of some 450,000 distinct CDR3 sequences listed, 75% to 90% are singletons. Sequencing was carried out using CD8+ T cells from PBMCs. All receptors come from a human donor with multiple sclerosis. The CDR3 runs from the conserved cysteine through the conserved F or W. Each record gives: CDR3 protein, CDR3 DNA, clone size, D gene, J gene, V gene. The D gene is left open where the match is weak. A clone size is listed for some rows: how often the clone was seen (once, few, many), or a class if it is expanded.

cdr3_aa: CSALAGWLAGEETQYF
cdr3_nt: TGCAGTGCCCTGGCCGGTTGGCTAGCGGGGGAAGAGACCCAGTACTTC
clone_size: .
d_call: TRBD2
j_call: TRBJ2-5
v_call: TRBV20-1

cdr3_aa: CASSLVLSPVYEQYF
cdr3_nt: TGCGCCAGCAGCTTGGTATTGTCTCCGGTGTACGAGCAGTACTTC
clone_size: few
d_call: .
j_call: TRBJ2-7
v_call: TRBV5-1

cdr3_aa: CASSLEPGEQYF
cdr3_nt: TGTGCCAGCAGCTTAGAGCCGGGCGAGCAGTACTTC
clone_size: .
d_call: .
j_call: TRBJ2-7
v_call: TRBV13

cdr3_aa: CASILTHRTGVNEKLFF
cdr3_nt: TGTGCCAGCATTCTAACCCACAGGACAGGGGTTAATGAAAAACTGTTTTTT
clone_size: .
d_call: TRBD1
j_call: TRBJ1-4
v_call: TRBV6-1

cdr3_aa: CASSSRTGNTGELFF
cdr3_nt: TGTGCCAGCAGTTCCCGGACAGGCAACACCGGGGAGCTGTTTTTT
clone_size: few
d_call: TRBD1
j_call: TRBJ2-2
v_call: TRBV6-6

cdr3_aa: CASSIYEQYF
cdr3_nt: TGTGCCAGCAGTATCTACGAGCAGTACTTC
clone_size: .
d_call: .
j_call: TRBJ2-7
v_call: TRBV6-1

cdr3_aa: CASSLDVSTYEQYF
cdr3_nt: TGCGCCAGCAGCTTGGATGTCAGCACCTACGAGCAGTACTTC
clone_size: .
d_call: .
j_call: TRBJ2-7
v_call: TRBV5-1

cdr3_aa: CASSPGTGHLEQYF
cdr3_nt: TGTGCCAGCAGCCCCGGGACAGGTCACCTAGAGCAGTACTTC
clone_size: .
d_call: TRBD1
j_call: TRBJ2-7
v_call: TRBV7-2

cdr3_aa: CASSYDSDSPLHF
cdr3_nt: TGTGCCAGCAGCTATGACAGCGATTCACCCCTCCACTTT
clone_size: .
d_call: .
j_call: TRBJ1-6
v_call: TRBV12-3/TRBV12-4

cdr3_aa: CSVVGQNEQYF
cdr3_nt: TGCAGCGTTGTTGGCCAGAACGAGCAGTACTTC
clone_size: .
d_call: .
j_call: TRBJ2-7
v_call: TRBV29-1

cdr3_aa: CASREASEQYF
cdr3_nt: TGTGCCAGCAGAGAGGCGAGCGAGCAGTACTTC
clone_size: few
d_call: .
j_call: TRBJ2-7
v_call: TRBV27